This T cell receptor (beta chain) was recorded in a study of T cell clusters in autoimmune cytopenias. Notes on the study in general: Physiological T cell clusters of healthy donors were apparently absent in primary autoimmune cytopenia patients. Exclusive TRB clusters were almost three-fold more numerous in healthy donors than in active autoimmune hepatitis.

TRB was amplified by touch-down multiplex PCR, primer pools A and B combined. TCRdb reprocessed the multiplex PCR reads and keeps a single row for each CDR3 protein, giving no DNA. The listing records 650 to 850 distinct CDR3 sequences. This clonotype is called large (0.1 to 1%) based on its frequency. Its antigen is not identified. The germline V gene encodes CDR1 LNHDA and CDR2 SQIVND (reference sequence). The CDR3 covers 15 residues. TRB amplification used roughly 250 ng of peripheral blood genomic DNA. This sample was also put to use in a study of T cell repertoires in aging, cancer and after chemotherapy. In that study: Compared with age-matched healthy donors, untreated hematological or solid cancer patients showed higher blood TCR clonality. Hematological cancer patients had lymphoid organ infiltration that may impair thymic emigration or T cell expansion.

Sequences were obtained from peripheral blood. The chain combines TRBV19 with TRBJ2-3; with no DNA, the TCRdb D assignment of TRBD1 cannot be verified. This receptor was identified in a human donor with chronic lymphocytic leukemia. CDR3 residues: CASSIGTGGTDTQYF.